This entry features one TCR beta chain sequence. The V end lost 4 bases, the J end lost 0 bases, and 14 bases lay between the germline ends. This CDR3 is 16 amino acids long. Looked up from germline, CDR1 is SGDLS and CDR2 is YYNGEE. As originally analysed: Researchers report that nucleated cell counts were estimated from reference gene primer amplification. The table came from immunoSEQ multiplex PCR; TCRdb's copy has only in-frame clones and leaves some out. V and J calls and clone size are given by that table; D and trimming were obtained from the DNA. The sample includes tens of thousands of clones, roughly nine tenths seen only once; the top ten take about 32%. The sample belongs to a study of blood T cell repertoires in COVID-19. Study information: Collection of acute and convalescent COVID-19 samples took place in the United States, Italy and Spain.

Sequenced: peripheral blood. The chain links TRBV9 to TRBJ1-3; D might be TRBD1 (6 bases). This receptor was obtained from a man aged 70-80 years with active COVID-19. CDR3 protein: CASSPSGGYSGNTIYF. Here the CDR3 DNA reads TGTGCCAGCAGCCCTAGTGGGGGCTACTCTGGAAACACCATATATTTT.